Sequencing of this TCR beta chain was carried out in a study of blood T cell repertoires in COVID-19. About the research overall: Whether acute or convalescent, the COVID-19 samples came from the United States, Italy and Spain. The cDNA or gDNA used as material had been derived from T cells, B-cell-depleted T cells, or PBMCs.

Per the original data handling: For nucleated cells, counts were estimated from reference gene primer amplification. This table comes from immunoSEQ multiplex PCR, and its TCRdb copy is limited to in-frame clones, with some not included. That table furnishes V, J and clone size, whereas the DNA furnished D and trimming. The sample shows about 200,000 clones, more than 75% of them seen only once. Per the germline V gene, CDR1 is SGDLS and CDR2 is YYNGEE. The CDR3 is 16 residues long. After removal of 3 bases from V and 3 bases from J, the junction contained 11 bases not matched to a gene. This chain connects TRBV9 to TRBJ2-5, with 7 bases fitting TRBD2. This TCR derives from a man aged 35 to 55 with active or convalescent COVID-19. Sequencing used peripheral blood. The DNA for the CDR3 is TGTGCCAGCAGCGCAGGCGTGGGGGGGGTTAAAGAGACCCAGTACTTC. Translating gives CASSAGVGGVKETQYF. Based on the CDR3 plus reference TRBV9 and TRBJ2-5, the full variable domain is DSGVTQTPKHLITATGQRVTLRCSPRSGDLSVYWYQQSLDQGLQFLIQYYNGEERAKGNILERFSAQQFPDLHSELNLSSLELGDSALYFCASSAGVGGVKETQYFGPGTRLLVL.